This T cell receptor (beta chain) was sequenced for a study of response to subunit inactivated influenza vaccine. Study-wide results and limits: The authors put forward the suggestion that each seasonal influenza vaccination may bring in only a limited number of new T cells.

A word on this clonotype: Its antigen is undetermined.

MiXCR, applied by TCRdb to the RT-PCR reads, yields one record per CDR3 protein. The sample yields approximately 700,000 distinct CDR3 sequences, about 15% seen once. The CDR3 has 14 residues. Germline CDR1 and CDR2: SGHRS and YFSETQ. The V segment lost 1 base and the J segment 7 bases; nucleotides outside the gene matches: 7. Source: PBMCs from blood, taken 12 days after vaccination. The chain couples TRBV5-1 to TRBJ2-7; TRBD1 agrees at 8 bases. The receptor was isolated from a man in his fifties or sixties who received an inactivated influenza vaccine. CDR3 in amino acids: CASSLQGASGEQYF. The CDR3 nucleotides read TGCGCCAGCAGCTTGCAGGGGGCATCGGGGGAGCAGTACTTC.